These 18 T cell receptor beta chains were all obtained from the same sample, sequenced in a study of blood T cell repertoires in COVID-19. The data were produced by immunoSEQ multiplex PCR, yet TCRdb's version contains in-frame clones alone and is incomplete. The sample has approximately 230,000 clones, roughly 88% seen once. What was sequenced was peripheral blood. The receptor set was obtained from a woman in her 30s with COVID-19, enrolled during active disease.

The chain has TRBV14 and TRBJ2-3; TRBD1 matches 7 bases. The CDR3 has 12 amino acids. Germline loops: CDR1 SGHDN, CDR2 FVKESK. The V gene end was trimmed by 4 bases and the J gene end by 7 bases; junction bases not matched to a gene: 2. CDR3 DNA sequence: TGTGCCAGCAGCCGACAGGGTTATACGCAGTATTTT. This codes for CASSRQGYTQYF.

The V gene is TRBV2, the J gene TRBJ1-4, with TRBD1 identical over 8 bases. CDR1 and CDR2 from the germline V gene are SNHLY and FYNNEI. J lost 3 bases, V lost 6 bases, and 3 bases had no gene match. This CDR3 contains 14 residues. As DNA, the CDR3 is TGTGCCAGCAGACTGACAGGGGCTAATGAAAAACTGTTTTTT. Translated, it gives CASRLTGANEKLFF.

This clone appeared a single time. The gene calls are TRBV11-3 and TRBJ2-7; TRBD1 might be the D (5 bases). This CDR3 has 13 residues. The germline V gene has CDR1 SGHNT and CDR2 YENEEA. Trimming removed 1 base at V and 7 bases at J, with 11 bases between. CDR3 in DNA: TGTGCCAGCAGCTTAGGTGAGCAGGGTGAGCAGTACTTC. This translates into CASSLGEQGEQYF.

The rearrangement links TRBV7-2 to TRBJ1-4; D is possibly TRBD1 (6 bases). The ends were cut back, 5 bases at V and 5 bases at J, with 15 bases in the middle. The CDR3 has 15 residues. Per the germline V gene, CDR1 is SGHTA and CDR2 is FQGNSA. CDR3 coding DNA: TGTGCCAGCAGCCTAGGACAGTCTCTGAATGAAAAACTGTTTTTT. Its translation: CASSLGQSLNEKLFF.

The chain has TRBV5-1 and TRBJ2-1, with 9 bases matching TRBD1. The germline V gene encodes CDR1 SGHRS and CDR2 YFSETQ. This CDR3 comprises 14 residues. J gave up 6 bases and V 3 bases, and 4 bases lay outside the gene matches. The CDR3: CASSWSGQGNEQFF. The CDR3 region has the DNA TGCGCCAGCAGCTGGTCGGGACAGGGCAATGAGCAGTTCTTC.

The CDR3 loop is CASSLGRTKTYEQYV. The CDR3 bases are TGTGCCAGCAGCTTAGGAAGGACAAAAACCTACGAGCAGTACGTC. The chain employs TRBV7-8 and TRBJ2-7; D might be TRBD1 (5 bases). The germline V gene encodes CDR1 SGHVS and CDR2 FQNEAQ. There are 15 residues in the CDR3. V dropped 1 base and J dropped 2 bases, with 12 bases sitting between them.

This chain links TRBV19 with TRBJ1-3; D possibly corresponds to TRBD1 (5 bases). The germline V gene has CDR1 LNHDA and CDR2 SQIVND (reference sequence). The CDR3 extends over 15 amino acids. V was pared by 1 base and J by 3 bases, with 10 bases between. This CDR3 reads CASSIGRGFGNTIYF. CDR3 bases: TGTGCCAGTAGTATAGGGAGGGGCTTTGGAAACACCATATATTTT.

The chain employs TRBV9 and TRBJ1-3, with TRBD1 matching 7 bases. Germline-derived CDR1 and CDR2 are SGDLS and YYNGEE. This CDR3 spans 17 amino acids. V lost 4 bases to trimming and J lost 0 bases; unmatched junction nucleotides: 10. CDR3 sequence (DNA): TGTGCCAGCAGCCCCCAATGGACAGGCCCCTCTGGAAACACCATATATTTT. Translation gives CASSPQWTGPSGNTIYF.

The CDR3 loop reads CASSFRGSGANVLTF. The DNA of the CDR3 is TGTGCCAGCAGCTTCAGGGGATCTGGGGCCAACGTCCTGACTTTC. This chain links TRBV7-2 with TRBJ2-6, with D perhaps matching TRBD1 (6 bases). V shed 3 bases and J shed 1 base, with 7 bases lying between them. The length of the CDR3 is 15 residues. From germline, CDR1 is SGHTA and CDR2 FQGNSA.

The J gene is TRBJ2-1, the V gene TRBV18; TRBD2 might be the D (6 bases). Germline assignment: CDR1 KGHSH and CDR2 LQKENI. This CDR3 contains 14 residues. V lost 3 bases to trimming and J lost 4 bases, with 10 bases between them. CDR3 coding DNA: TGTGCCAGCTCACCTAGCGGAAGGTACAATGAGCAGTTCTTC. Translating gives CASSPSGRYNEQFF.

The sample holds one count of this clone. The chain combines TRBV6-5 with TRBJ1-6; maybe TRBD1 (6 bases). This CDR3 spans 13 amino acids. V shed 9 bases and J shed 6 bases, with 12 bases lying between them. CDR1 is MNHEY and CDR2 is SVGAGI in the germline V gene. CDR3 sequence: CASRTATNSPLHF. DNA for the CDR3: TGTGCCAGTAGGACAGCGACTAATTCACCCCTCCACTTT.

The genes are TRBV6-2 or TRBV6-3 and TRBJ2-1; unclear D gene. Trimming stripped 2 bases from V and 8 bases from J, with 13 bases between. Germline lookup yields CDR1 MNHEY and CDR2 SVGEGT. The CDR3 is made up of 14 amino acids. The CDR3 DNA reads as TGTGCCAGCAGTTACCCACTACTCCGGGATGAGCAGTTCTTC. This gives the protein CASSYPLLRDEQFF.

The rearrangement links TRBV18 to TRBJ2-3, with TRBD1 identical over 7 bases. Germline CDR1 KGHSH, CDR2 LQKENI. The CDR3 spans 15 residues. V shed 3 bases, J shed 0 bases, and the junction held 3 bases outside the gene matches. CDR3 residues: CASSPGQISTDTQYF. The CDR3 DNA is TGTGCCAGCTCACCGGGACAGATTAGCACAGATACGCAGTATTTT.

The chain employs TRBV7-9 and TRBJ2-7; D not resolved. The germline V gene has CDR1 SEHNR and CDR2 FQNEAQ (reference sequence). The CDR3 has 9 amino acids. With 8 bases removed from V and 5 bases from J, the gap between germline ends came to 4 bases. The CDR3 nucleotides read TGTGCCAGCCTCCACGAGCAGTACGTC. Residues: CASLHEQYV.

The chain employs TRBV6-5 and TRBJ2-1; 10 bases line up with TRBD1. The germline CDR1 and CDR2 sequences are MNHEY and SVGAGI. This CDR3 comprises 13 residues. Trimming removed 6 bases from V and 6 bases from J; junction bases left unmatched: 2. CDR3 sequence (DNA): TGTGCCAGCAGCAGGGACAGGGGCAATGAGCAGTTCTTC. Amino acid sequence: CASSRDRGNEQFF.

The chain carries TRBV5-1 and TRBJ2-5; TRBD2 matches 12 bases. The CDR3 runs 14 residues. V shed 3 bases, J shed 4 bases, and the junction held 1 base outside the gene matches. The germline V gene encodes CDR1 SGHRS and CDR2 YFSETQ. The chain's CDR3 is CASSSGLAGETQYF. CDR3 coding DNA: TGCGCCAGCAGCTCGGGACTAGCGGGAGAGACCCAGTACTTC.

V usage is TRBV9 and J usage is TRBJ2-2; TRBD1 matches 9 bases. This CDR3 comprises 17 residues. V shed 3 bases, J shed 5 bases, and the junction held 11 bases outside the gene matches. Germline CDR1 reads SGDLS; CDR2 reads YYNGEE. In DNA form, the CDR3 reads TGTGCCAGCAGCGCGAACTTACAGGGGGCTGGGACCGGGGAGCTGTTTTTT. Translating it yields CASSANLQGAGTGELFF. The entire variable domain, with the rest obtained from reference TRBV9 and TRBJ2-2, is as follows: DSGVTQTPKHLITATGQRVTLRCSPRSGDLSVYWYQQSLDQGLQFLIQYYNGEERAKGNILERFSAQQFPDLHSELNLSSLELGDSALYFCASSANLQGAGTGELFFGEGSRLTVL.

The V and J genes are TRBV12-5 and TRBJ2-3; 13 bases are a match to TRBD2. The junction had 1 base not matched to a gene; V was cut back by 7 bases and J by 0 bases. Germline loops: CDR1 LGHNT, CDR2 FRNRAP. This CDR3 contains 15 residues. The CDR3: CASATSGRSTDTQYF. In DNA form, the CDR3 reads TGTGCTAGTGCGACTAGCGGGAGGAGCACAGATACGCAGTATTTT.